The clone carrying this TCR beta chain was seen a handful of times. As yet, its antigen is unknown. Germline CDR1 and CDR2: SNHLY and FYNNEI. V dropped 1 base and J dropped 2 bases, with 12 bases sitting between them. The CDR3 is made up of 15 amino acids. This sample's treatment: roughly 11-day PBMC culture with coronavirus spike peptide pools or control peptides (ViraFEST assay). This entry comes from a study of vaccination and CD4 T cells after COVID-19. As for the study in general: Each person enrolled got two BNT162b2 or mRNA-1273 vaccine doses.

At the Johns Hopkins FTIC core, DNA taken from cultured CD4+ T cells was sequenced by way of the Oncomine TCR Beta short-read assay. Each CDR3 protein is one row after TCRdb ran MiXCR on the PCR reads. Here the sample spans approximately 17,000 distinct CDR3 sequences, about 39% being singletons. Sequencing was done on a sample of CD4+ T cells from blood, cultured in vitro. This receptor was identified in a human donor who had recovered from COVID-19. V usage is TRBV2 and J usage is TRBJ2-7; possible D gene TRBD2, 6 bases. This chain's CDR3 is CASSEGLVTTYEQYF. CDR3 nucleotide sequence: TGTGCCAGCAGTGAAGGACTAGTTACAACCTACGAGCAGTACTTC. Based on the CDR3 plus reference TRBV2 and TRBJ2-7, the full variable domain is EPEVTQTPSHQVTQMGQEVILRCVPISNHLYFYWYRQILGQKVEFLVSFYNNEISEKSEIFDDQFSVERPDGSNFTLKIRSTKLEDSAMYFCASSEGLVTTYEQYFGPGTRLTVT.